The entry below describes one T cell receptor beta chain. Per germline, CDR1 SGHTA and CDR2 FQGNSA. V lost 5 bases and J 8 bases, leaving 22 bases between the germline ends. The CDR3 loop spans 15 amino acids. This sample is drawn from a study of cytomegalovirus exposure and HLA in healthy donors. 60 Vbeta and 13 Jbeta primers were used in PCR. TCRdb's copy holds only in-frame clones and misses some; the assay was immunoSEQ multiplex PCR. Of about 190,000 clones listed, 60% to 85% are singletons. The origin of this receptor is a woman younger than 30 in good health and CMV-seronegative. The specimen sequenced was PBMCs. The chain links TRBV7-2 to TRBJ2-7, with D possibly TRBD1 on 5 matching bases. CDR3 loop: CASSPEGAPTTKQYF. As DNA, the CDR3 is TGTGCCAGCAGCCCTGAAGGGGCCCCAACTACGAAGCAGTACTTC.